These 24 T cell receptor beta chains were sequenced from one sample in a study of blood T cell repertoires in COVID-19. Clones were read by immunoSEQ multiplex PCR, and TCRdb kept only the in-frame ones, dropping some. The sample carries some 140,000 clones, over 65% recorded once. Input material: peripheral blood. These receptors were collected from a man older than 75 with acute or convalescent COVID-19.

The table lists this clone with a few counts. The chain recombines TRBV6-1 with TRBJ1-1; 8 bases align to TRBD1. This CDR3 has 12 residues. Per germline, CDR1 MNHNS and CDR2 SASEGT. Unmatched junction bases numbered 1, after V lost 0 bases and J lost 10 bases. The CDR3 DNA reads TGTGCCAGCAGTGAAGCGGGACAGGTAGCTTTCTTT. As protein: CASSEAGQVAFF.

This chain uses TRBV12-3 or TRBV12-4 with TRBJ2-7; D possibly corresponds to TRBD1 (6 bases). V shed 4 bases and J shed 2 bases, with 9 bases lying between them. The CDR3 runs to 13 residues. The CDR3 region is CASSSTGTYEQYF. The CDR3 nucleotides are TGTGCCAGCAGTTCGACAGGAACCTACGAGCAGTACTTC.

This rearrangement joins TRBV27 to TRBJ2-5; 9 bases are a match to TRBD2. This CDR3 has 15 amino acids. Trimming removed 0 bases from V and 5 bases from J; junction bases left unmatched: 4. The germline V gene encodes CDR1 MNHEY and CDR2 SMNVEV (reference sequence). The CDR3 is CASSLSIAGAETQYF. As DNA, the CDR3 is TGTGCCAGCAGTTTATCGATAGCGGGGGCTGAGACCCAGTACTTC.

This clone was counted only a few times. V and J are TRBV5-1 and TRBJ1-1; TRBD1 agrees at 10 bases. J gave up 5 bases and V 0 bases, and 4 bases lay outside the gene matches. This CDR3 has 15 amino acids. The germline CDR1 and CDR2 sequences are SGHRS and YFSETQ. The CDR3 region has the DNA TGCGCCAGCAGCTTGGGAGGGACAGGGGTGACTGAAGCTTTCTTT. Translating gives CASSLGGTGVTEAFF.

Only one count was recorded for this clone. The J gene is TRBJ2-5, the V gene TRBV4-3, with D tentatively TRBD2 (7 bases). Germline lookup yields CDR1 LGHNA and CDR2 YSLEER. This CDR3 comprises 15 residues. V lost 1 base and J lost 5, with 14 bases in between. The CDR3 DNA reads as TGCGCCAGCAGCCAAGTTAAACGGGGGGCCGAGACCCAGTACTTC. Protein sequence: CASSQVKRGAETQYF.

V is TRBV11-2 and J is TRBJ2-1; 13 nucleotides align to TRBD2. The CDR3 length is 15 residues. V trimming: 1 base; J trimming: 10 bases; junction bases outside the gene matches: 4. CDR1 and CDR2 from the germline V gene are SGHAT and FQNNGV. The CDR3 coding sequence is TGTGCCAGCAGCTTAGGGACTAGCGGGGGAAGAGAGCAGTTCTTC. Encoded protein: CASSLGTSGGREQFF.

This rearrangement joins TRBV11-2 to TRBJ2-5, with D possibly TRBD1 on 6 matching bases. Trimming stripped 6 bases from V and 10 bases from J, with 21 bases between. The CDR3 loop spans 14 amino acids. Germline CDR1 SGHAT, CDR2 FQNNGV. The CDR3 DNA sequence: TGTGCCAGCAGTTGGGGGACACCTACGAGGGTCCAGTACTTC. This sequence encodes CASSWGTPTRVQYF.

The V and J genes are TRBV27 and TRBJ1-2, with TRBD1 identical over 8 bases. The length of the CDR3 is 14 residues. V shed 5 bases, J shed 8 bases, and the junction held 10 bases outside the gene matches. Germline-derived CDR1 and CDR2 are MNHEY and SMNVEV (reference sequence). CDR3 loop: CASSTSGTGVGYTF. The CDR3, as DNA: TGTGCCAGCAGTACATCCGGGACAGGTGTAGGCTACACCTTC.

The V call is TRBV28, the J call TRBJ2-7, with TRBD2 identical over 16 bases. V lost 7 bases, J lost 5 bases, and 8 bases stayed unmatched. The CDR3 is made up of 16 amino acids. Germline-derived CDR1 and CDR2 are MDHEN and SYDVKM. The CDR3 DNA reads as TGTGCCAGCACTGGGACTAGCGGGGGGGCGAGTCACGAGCAGTACGTC. Its protein is CASTGTSGGASHEQYV.

The chain joins TRBV5-5 to TRBJ1-1; D ambiguous. V shed 1 base and J shed 9 bases, with 22 bases lying between them. Per the germline V gene, CDR1 is SGHKS and CDR2 is YYEKEE (reference sequence). The CDR3 is 16 amino acids. This chain's CDR3 is CASSLTRGMGSAQAFF. CDR3 DNA: TGTGCCAGCAGCTTGACGCGGGGTATGGGCTCAGCACAAGCTTTCTTT.

The chain's CDR3 is CASSLAGQTADTQYF. DNA for the CDR3: TGCGCCAGCAGCTTGGCCGGACAGACGGCAGATACGCAGTATTTT. This sequence joins TRBV5-1 and TRBJ2-3; possible D gene TRBD1, 6 bases. The CDR3 totals 15 residues. Trimming cost V 0 bases and J 4 bases, with 12 bases left between them. Germline CDR1 SGHRS, CDR2 YFSETQ.

V usage is TRBV28 and J usage is TRBJ1-3, with 12 bases lining up with TRBD1. The V segment lost 7 bases and the J segment 11 bases; nucleotides outside the gene matches: 9. The CDR3 runs 14 residues. Germline-derived CDR1 and CDR2 are MDHEN and SYDVKM. The CDR3: CASKFGDRGRPIYF. In DNA form, the CDR3 reads TGTGCCAGCAAGTTCGGGGACAGGGGGCGCCCCATATATTTT.

The chain couples TRBV13 to TRBJ1-2, with TRBD1 matching 11 bases. CDR3 length: 15 residues. Germline-derived CDR1 and CDR2 are PRHDT and FYEKMQ (reference sequence). Losses at the gene ends were 5 bases for V and 4 bases for J; bases not matched to a gene: 6. CDR3 region: CASSTWTGGGYGYTF. DNA of the CDR3: TGTGCCAGCAGCACATGGACAGGGGGCGGCTATGGCTACACCTTC.

The chain is built from TRBV5-1 and TRBJ1-1; the D gene is possibly TRBD1 (6 bases). Looked up from germline, CDR1 is SGHRS and CDR2 is YFSETQ. CDR3 length equals 15 residues. The ends were cut back, 2 bases at V and 4 bases at J, with 15 bases in the middle. CDR3 protein: CASSFGPAGATEAFF. Written as DNA, the CDR3 is TGCGCCAGCAGCTTTGGCCCAGCGGGGGCCACTGAAGCTTTCTTT.

The chain recombines TRBV30 with TRBJ2-5; D perhaps matches TRBD2 (6 bases). Germline V gene sequence: CDR1 GTSNPN, CDR2 SVGIG (reference sequence). The V gene lost 4 bases and the J gene lost 4 bases, with 10 bases spanning the gap. The CDR3 loop spans 12 amino acids. The CDR3 nucleotides read TGTGCCTGGACGTTGGGGGGAGAGACCCAGTACTTC. The encoded protein is CAWTLGGETQYF.

V gene TRBV4-2 combines with J gene TRBJ1-1; 8 bases fit TRBD1. CDR1 is LGHNA, CDR2 YNFKEQ, per germline. The CDR3 runs 16 residues. J lost 4 bases, V lost 3 bases, and 10 bases had no gene match. CDR3 DNA sequence: TGTGCCAGCAGCCAGGACAGGGTAGGTTCGGGCACTGAAGCTTTCTTT. Encoded protein: CASSQDRVGSGTEAFF.

A note on this clone: Distinct nucleotide sequences in the sample also encode this CDR3. V usage is TRBV28 and J usage is TRBJ2-7; 8 nucleotides align to TRBD1. V lost 4 bases to trimming and J lost 4 bases; unmatched junction nucleotides: 3. Germline V CDR1 and CDR2: MDHEN, SYDVKM. CDR3 length equals 13 residues. CDR3 DNA: TGTGCCAGCAGTTCCGGACAGGGTTACGAGCAGTACGTC. Its translation is CASSSGQGYEQYV.

This clone was counted only a few times. The chain employs TRBV5-6 and TRBJ2-7; 10 bases line up with TRBD1. Per germline, CDR1 SGHDT and CDR2 YYEEEE. The junction had 5 bases not matched to a gene; V was cut back by 3 bases and J by 5 bases. This CDR3 is 14 amino acids long. CDR3 in DNA: TGTGCCAGCAGCTACCGGGACAGGGGCCACGAGCAGTACTTC. The encoded protein is CASSYRDRGHEQYF.

This clone was counted once. The rearrangement links TRBV9 to TRBJ2-3; 11 bases map to TRBD2. The CDR3 is made up of 16 amino acids. Losses at the gene ends were 0 bases for V and 4 bases for J; bases not matched to a gene: 4. Germline V lookup: CDR1 SGDLS, CDR2 YYNGEE. DNA for the CDR3: TGTGCCAGCAGCGTAGGGGTAGCGGGGGGGCCAGATACGCAGTATTTT. It specifies CASSVGVAGGPDTQYF.

V is TRBV7-2 and J is TRBJ2-1; TRBD1 might be the D (5 bases). Trimming took off 1 base at V and 10 bases at J, with 17 bases between the two ends. Germline V gene data show CDR1 as SGHTA and CDR2 as FQGNSA. This CDR3 has 15 residues. In DNA, the CDR3 is TGTGCCAGCAGCTTAGGGGGTGGGGATAGGGGCGAGCAGTTCTTC. It specifies CASSLGGGDRGEQFF.

The chain is built from TRBV5-8 and TRBJ1-2; D perhaps matches TRBD1 (6 bases). The CDR3 loop spans 14 amino acids. Germline CDR1 reads SGHTS; CDR2 reads YDEGEE. The V end was cut by 4 bases, the J end by 4 bases, with 14 bases between. The CDR3 protein is CASSLLRGAYGYTF. The CDR3 DNA follows: TGTGCCAGCAGCCTGTTGCGGGGGGCCTATGGCTACACCTTC. Filled out from reference TRBV5-8 and TRBJ1-2, the complete variable domain reads EAGVTQSPTHLIKTRGQQATLRCSPISGHTSVYWYQQALGLGLQFLLWYDEGEERNRGNFPPRFSGRQFPNYSSELNVNALELEDSALYLCASSLLRGAYGYTFGSGTRLTVV.

V gene TRBV5-6 combines with J gene TRBJ2-3, with D unclear. Trimming removed 5 bases at V and 11 bases at J, with 18 bases between. Germline CDR1 is SGHDT and CDR2 is YYEEEE. This CDR3 spans 13 amino acids. Written as DNA, the CDR3 is TGTGCCAGCAGGTCATTGGGTCCGGGTGGGCAGTATTTT. As protein: CASRSLGPGGQYF.

The CDR3 bases are TGTGCCAGCACCCTCAACGGCGAGCAGTACTTC. Translating it yields CASTLNGEQYF. V usage is TRBV5-6 and J usage is TRBJ2-7; D gene uncertain. V lost 6 bases to trimming and J lost 6 bases, with 10 bases between them. Germline V gene lookup returns CDR1 SGHDT and CDR2 YYEEEE. This CDR3 spans 11 amino acids. Looking up the rest from reference TRBV5-6 and TRBJ2-7 gives the full variable domain: DAGVTQSPTHLIKTRGQQVTLRCSPKSGHDTVSWYQQALGQGPQFIFQYYEEEERQRGNFPDRFSGHQFPNYSSELNVNALLLGDSALYLCASTLNGEQYFGPGTRLTVT.

The chain recombines TRBV2 with TRBJ2-3, with D unresolved. CDR1 and CDR2 from the germline V gene are SNHLY and FYNNEI. CDR3 length equals 13 residues. V was shortened by 2 bases and J by 6 bases, with 9 bases between the two germline ends. The CDR3 region is CASSEMVEDTQYF. CDR3 DNA sequence: TGTGCCAGCAGTGAAATGGTGGAGGATACGCAGTATTTT.